This is a list of T cell receptor beta chains from one sample in a study of control samples from healthy donors and cancer patients. Using immunoSEQ multiplex PCR, the repertoire was profiled, and TCRdb retains in-frame clones only, with some absent. The sample has around 130,000 clones, 80% to 90% seen once. Sequencing input: blood. These receptors originate from a man aged 50 to 60 in good health. Both conserved end residues are trimmed from each CDR3. Size is stated for part of the rows, as once, few or many counts, or as a class when the clone is expanded.

clone_size v_call cdr3_aa
NA TRBV25-1 ASSEHGNEQF
NA TRBV3-1/TRBV3-2 ASSLGQNYGYT
NA TRBV10-3 AISAWTSGGLSTDTQY
many TRBV3-1/TRBV3-2 ASSRQTGGNYGYT
NA TRBV7-2 ASSLKAGGYEQY
NA TRBV3-1/TRBV3-2 ASSHTGLGNTIY
NA TRBV7-2 ASSLGQGGRNQY
NA TRBV30 AWSVRVGYQPQH
NA TRBV6-5 ASSPPGNSYEQY
few TRBV7-2 ASSSMGGVAEAF
NA TRBV5-1 ASSLAGQGWGSGANVLT
NA TRBV2 ASLREGKNIQY
NA TRBV27 ASSYGYRDLATNEKLF
NA TRBV6-1 ASSEARSHYTDTQY
NA TRBV5-1 ASSSTRDRANYGYT
NA TRBV7-7 ASSLEDRGYQETQY
NA TRBV6-2/TRBV6-3 ASSYGQGGETQY
NA TRBV5-1 ASSLDSPGEADTQY
NA TRBV5-6 ASSLDGAGIQPQH
NA TRBV6-5 ASSWRYSNQPQH
few TRBV12-3/TRBV12-4 ASSFGGVAEAF
NA TRBV28 ASSSGQGVGEQY
few TRBV29-1 SVDTGPGNTIY
NA TRBV21-1 ASSVRQGWGPDIQY
NA TRBV11-2 ASSLERVLGTGELF
NA TRBV9 ASSEGNTGELF
NA TRBV10-3 ATGQDSYEQY
NA TRBV5-1 ASSLTALSTDTQY
once TRBV6-4 ASSDQRRLAGHTDTQY
NA TRBV7-2 ASSLFDRGNTEAF
NA TRBV11-3 ASFLPVANYGYT
once TRBV27 ASSPTGRLNSPLH
NA TRBV12-3/TRBV12-4 ASSLSGRETQY
NA TRBV19 ATKEGWGDRNSPLH
few TRBV9 ASSRDGGYNEQF
few TRBV3-1/TRBV3-2 ASSQFDTEAF
NA TRBV2 ASRSLGRSVYEQY
NA TRBV5-1 ASSPQRHPSTDTQY
NA TRBV30 AWSVDSQGQPQH
NA TRBV18 ASSPLTSSTDTQY
NA TRBV5-5 ASSLAGGTPYEQY
once TRBV18 ASSPRNTGTGYGYT
NA TRBV2 ASSEGPGRGGQPQH
NA TRBV19 ASEELPGRNEQF
NA TRBV29-1 SVEAGALSDYEQY
NA TRBV9 ASSVGDGTYYGYT
NA TRBV5-1 ASSLRGQGMGTEAF
NA TRBV15 ATSRRPNEQY
NA TRBV5-1 ASSLDGDGVTQY
NA TRBV11-2 ASRISTGGEQY
NA TRBV2 ASSRTETQY
NA TRBV27 ASRDLTGVTEAF
NA TRBV30 AWQTWKDTDTQY
NA TRBV11-2 ASSARLAGDNEQF
once TRBV7-9 ASRILVDTQY
NA TRBV19 ASSIDEKNIQY
NA TRBV9 ASSAPAMRGGNEQF
once TRBV30 AWTRVGGTYNEQF
NA TRBV21-1 ASSAGAAGQLLPQH